A selection of T cell receptor beta chains follows, all from one sample in a study of T-cell memory formation after mild COVID-19. Using its own MiXCR run on the 5' RACE reads, TCRdb lists one record per CDR3 protein. Of around 140,000 distinct CDR3 sequences listed, less than 20% were seen once; the top ten hold approximately 2.4%. The sequencing input was PBMCs or a T cell subset sorted from them (not recorded which). The receptors originated from an adult woman who had mild COVID-19 (a few samples of this study predate the infection). Cell type and time point are not known. Each CDR3 is given with its conserved first and last residue. A D gene is named only where the DNA matches it firmly. Not all rows give a size; the values are once, few, many and, for expanded clones, a class.

>TRBJ2-1|TRBV5-1|.|few
CASSLEPSSYNEQFF
TGCGCCAGCAGCTTGGAGCCCAGCTCCTACAATGAGCAGTTCTTC
>TRBJ2-1|TRBV5-1|.|many
CASSLTPQGQTSIHEQFF
TGCGCCAGCAGCTTGACCCCACAGGGACAGACTAGCATCCATGAGCAGTTCTTC
>TRBJ2-5|TRBV29-1|.|few
CSVGQAQETQYF
TGCAGCGTTGGACAGGCCCAAGAGACCCAGTACTTC
>TRBJ2-7|TRBV6-5|TRBD1|.
CASRAGTGGYYEQYF
TGTGCCAGCAGGGCCGGGACAGGGGGTTACTACGAGCAGTACTTC
>TRBJ2-1|TRBV24-1|.|few
CATSDPPRGSSYNEQFF
TGTGCCACCAGTGATCCACCTAGGGGGAGCTCCTACAATGAGCAGTTCTTC
>TRBJ2-5|TRBV5-6|.|.
CASSPRVGDPQYF
TGTGCCAGCAGCCCGCGGGTCGGGGACCCCCAGTACTTC
>TRBJ2-1|TRBV7-2|.|few
CASSFGLSWNEQFF
TGTGCCAGCAGCTTTGGACTAAGTTGGAATGAGCAGTTCTTC
>TRBJ2-5|TRBV5-1|.|.
CASSLAGWETQYF
TGCGCCAGCAGCTTGGCGGGGTGGGAGACCCAGTACTTC
>TRBJ2-2|TRBV4-2|.|.
CASSQDSGVNTGELFF
TGTGCCAGCAGCCAAGATTCGGGAGTCAACACCGGGGAGCTGTTTTTT
>TRBJ2-1|TRBV3-1|.|.
CASSSRASLKNNEQFF
TGTGCCAGCAGCTCTCGAGCCAGCCTGAAGAACAATGAGCAGTTCTTC
>TRBJ1-1|TRBV12-3/TRBV12-4|TRBD1|few
CASSPTRGGLGTEAFF
TGTGCCAGCAGTCCTACCAGGGGGGGGTTAGGCACTGAAGCTTTCTTT
>TRBJ2-2|TRBV25-1|.|few
CASTKDAGELFF
TGTGCCAGCACCAAGGACGCCGGGGAGCTGTTTTTT
>TRBJ2-4|TRBV2|.|.
CASSGQLKNIQYF
TGTGCCAGCAGTGGACAACTAAAAAACATTCAGTACTTC
>TRBJ1-5|TRBV12-3/TRBV12-4|TRBD1|few
CASSFGQGDQPQHF
TGTGCCAGCAGTTTCGGGCAGGGGGATCAGCCCCAGCATTTT
>TRBJ2-1|TRBV5-1|TRBD2|few
CASKDGGGPWEQFF
TGCGCCAGCAAGGATGGCGGGGGGCCCTGGGAGCAGTTCTTC
>TRBJ2-3|TRBV18|TRBD2|.
CASSPRLAGTSTDTQYF
TGTGCCAGCTCACCACGACTAGCGGGAACTAGCACAGATACGCAGTATTTT
>TRBJ2-5|TRBV5-1|TRBD2|.
CASSSTGLAGGQETQYF
TGCGCCAGCAGCTCGACGGGACTAGCGGGAGGACAAGAGACCCAGTACTTC
>TRBJ2-7|TRBV12-3/TRBV12-4|TRBD1|many
CASSLTGLPYEQYF
TGTGCCAGCAGTCTGACAGGGTTACCCTACGAGCAGTACTTC
>TRBJ2-1|TRBV5-1|.|few
CASSLGTVNEQFF
TGCGCCAGCAGCTTGGGGACGGTCAATGAGCAGTTCTTC
>TRBJ2-5|TRBV7-3|.|few
CASSFQGGRETQYF
TGTGCCAGCAGCTTTCAAGGGGGTAGGGAGACCCAGTACTTC
>TRBJ2-7|TRBV5-1|TRBD2|.
CASSLTAGVYEQYF
TGCGCCAGCAGCTTGACAGCGGGGGTCTACGAGCAGTACTTC
>TRBJ1-3|TRBV5-1|TRBD1|.
CASSLAGQLGNTIYF
TGCGCCAGCAGCTTGGCGGGACAGCTTGGAAACACCATATATTTT